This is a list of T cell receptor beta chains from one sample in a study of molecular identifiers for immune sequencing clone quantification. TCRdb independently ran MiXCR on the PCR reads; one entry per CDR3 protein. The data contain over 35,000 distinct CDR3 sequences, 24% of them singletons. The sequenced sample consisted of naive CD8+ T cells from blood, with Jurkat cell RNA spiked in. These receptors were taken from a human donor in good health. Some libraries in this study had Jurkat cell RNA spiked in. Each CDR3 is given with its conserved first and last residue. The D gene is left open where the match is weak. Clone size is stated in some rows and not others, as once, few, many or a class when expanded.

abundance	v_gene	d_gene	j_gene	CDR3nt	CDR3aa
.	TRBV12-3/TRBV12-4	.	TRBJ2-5	TGTGCCAGCAGTAGACAGGAACAAGAGACCCAGTACTTC	CASSRQEQETQYF
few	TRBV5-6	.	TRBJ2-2	TGTGCCCCCCCACAGGGTCCGTCGCTTGCCGCGAACACCGGGGAGCTGTTTTTT	CAPPQGPSLAANTGELFF
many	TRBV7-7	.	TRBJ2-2	TGTGCTAGCAGCTTACGGGGAGAGACAGGAACCGGGGAGCTGTTTTTT	CASSLRGETGTGELFF
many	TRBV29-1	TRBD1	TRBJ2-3	TGCAGCGTTGAACCCCCGGGACAGGGGGCAGATACGCAGTATTTT	CSVEPPGQGADTQYF
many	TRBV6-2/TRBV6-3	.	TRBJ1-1	TGTGCCAGCATTGAAAAGGGGAGCTGGACTGAAGCTTTCTTT	CASIEKGSWTEAFF
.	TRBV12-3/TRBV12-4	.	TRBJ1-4	TGTGCCAGCAGTTTAGGGGGGCCTAACGAAAAACTGTTTTTT	CASSLGGPNEKLFF
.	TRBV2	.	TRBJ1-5	TGTGCCAGCAGCGACGGCCCGGCGAATCCGCCCCCGCATTTT	CASSDGPANPPPHF
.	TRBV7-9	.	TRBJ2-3	TGTGCCAGCAGCGACTCCGCGACCCGGGATACGCAGTATTTT	CASSDSATRDTQYF
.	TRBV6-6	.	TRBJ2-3	TGTGCCAGCAGTTACTCGAAGTTGGCGGCGAGCACAGATACGCAGTATTTT	CASSYSKLAASTDTQYF
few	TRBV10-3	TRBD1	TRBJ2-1	TGTGCCATCAGTGAACCCTACCGGGACAGGGACCACAATGAGCAGTTCTTC	CAISEPYRDRDHNEQFF
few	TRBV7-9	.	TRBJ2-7	TGTGCCAGCAGCTTCGCCCACCGGAGCGAGCAGTACTTC	CASSFAHRSEQYF
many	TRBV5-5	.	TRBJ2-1	TGTGCCAGCAGCCCGGAGTACTCACATCCTACGGGGGAGCAGTTCTTC	CASSPEYSHPTGEQFF
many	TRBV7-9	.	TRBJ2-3	TGTGCCAGCAGCGTCAGCGGAACTAGCACAGATACGCAGTATTTT	CASSVSGTSTDTQYF
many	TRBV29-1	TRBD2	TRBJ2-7	TGCAGCGTTGCGGGGGGGGGCTACGAGCAGTACTTC	CSVAGGGYEQYF
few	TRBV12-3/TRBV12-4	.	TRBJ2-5	TGTGCCAGCAGTTTAGCGCACAGATTTCAAGAGACCCAGTACTTC	CASSLAHRFQETQYF
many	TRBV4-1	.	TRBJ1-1	TGCGCCAGCAGCCAAACCAGGTCCACTGAAGCTTTCTTT	CASSQTRSTEAFF
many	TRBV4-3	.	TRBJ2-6	TGCGCCAGCAGCCAAGATCATACCTCTGGGGCCAACGTCCTGACTTTC	CASSQDHTSGANVLTF
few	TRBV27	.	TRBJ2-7	TGTGCCAGCAGTCCCCAATGGCCTAGCTACGAGCAGTACTTC	CASSPQWPSYEQYF
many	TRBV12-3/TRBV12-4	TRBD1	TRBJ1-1	TGTGCCAGCAGTCCGACAGGGAGAAACACTGAAGCTTTCTTT	CASSPTGRNTEAFF
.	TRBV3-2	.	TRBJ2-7	TGTGCCCGCCGCCAACTGCCGGGGGTCGGCTGCGCGCCGTACTTC	CARRQLPGVGCAPYF
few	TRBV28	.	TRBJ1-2	TGTGCCAGCAGTTTGGGCCGTCCTGGCTACACCTTC	CASSLGRPGYTF
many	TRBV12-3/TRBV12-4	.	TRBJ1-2	TGTGCCAGCAGTCCGAGGGACGAGACTTTTGCTAACTATGGCTACACCTTC	CASSPRDETFANYGYTF
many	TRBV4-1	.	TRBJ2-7	TGCGCCAGCAGCTCCCGACTAGCCTACGAGCAGTACTTC	CASSSRLAYEQYF
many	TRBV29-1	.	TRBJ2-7	TGCAGCGTTGAAGATCGGGAAGGGCTAGGGTACGAGCAGTACTTC	CSVEDREGLGYEQYF
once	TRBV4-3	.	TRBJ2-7	TGCGCCAGCAGCCTGGACGGGGTACACGAGCAATACTTC	CASSLDGVHEQYF
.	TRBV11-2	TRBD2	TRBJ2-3	TGTGCCAGCAGCGTAGGGACTAGCGGGGGGGCCACAGATACGCAGTATTTT	CASSVGTSGGATDTQYF
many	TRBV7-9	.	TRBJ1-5	TGTGCCAGCAGTGCAGGGGTTGGGCCCCAGCATTTT	CASSAGVGPQHF
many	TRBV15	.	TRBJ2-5	TGTGCCACCAGCAGAGATGAGAATTTTGAGACCCAGTACTTC	CATSRDENFETQYF
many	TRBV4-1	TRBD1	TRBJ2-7	TGCGCCAGCAGCCAAGATTGGGACAGGAGCTCCTACGAGCAGTACTTC	CASSQDWDRSSYEQYF
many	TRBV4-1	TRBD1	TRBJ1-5	TGCGCCAGCAGCCAGGACAGGGGAGAGGATCAGCCCCAGCATTTT	CASSQDRGEDQPQHF
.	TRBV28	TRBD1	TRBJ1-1	TGTGCCAGCAGTTTTAGGGGGCGGAACACTGAAGCTTTCTTT	CASSFRGRNTEAFF
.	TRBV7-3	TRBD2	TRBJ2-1	TGTGCCAGCAGCTCGGGACTAGCGGGCTACAATGAGCAGTTCTTC	CASSSGLAGYNEQFF
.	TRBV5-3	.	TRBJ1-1	TGTGCCTGCAGCTACTTTGGACTCATGATGACTGAAGCTTTCTTT	CACSYFGLMMTEAFF
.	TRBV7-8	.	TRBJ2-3	TGTGCCAGCAGCTCCGGGACTCTCACCACAGATACGCAGTATTTT	CASSSGTLTTDTQYF
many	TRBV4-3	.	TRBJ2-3	TGCGCCAGCAGCCCCCAACAAGGGACAGATACGCAGTATTTT	CASSPQQGTDTQYF
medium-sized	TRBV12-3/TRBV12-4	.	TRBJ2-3	TGTGCCAGCAGTCAACAGAACGGGGCGGCAGATACGCAGTATTTT	CASSQQNGAADTQYF
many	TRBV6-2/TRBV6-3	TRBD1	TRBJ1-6	TGTGCCAGCAGTTTGGGGACAGGGACACCCCTCCACTTT	CASSLGTGTPLHF
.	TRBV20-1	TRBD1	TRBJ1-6	TGCAGTGGGACGAAGCGGACAGGCGGTAATTCACCCCTCCACTTT	CSGTKRTGGNSPLHF
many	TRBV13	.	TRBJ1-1	TGTGCCAGCAGCTTATCCGCAACTGAAGCTTTCTTT	CASSLSATEAFF
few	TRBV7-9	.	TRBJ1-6	TGTGCCAGCAGCTTTTCAGGGATTAATTCACCCCTCCACTTT	CASSFSGINSPLHF
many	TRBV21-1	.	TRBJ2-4	TGTGCCCCCCTCTCAAAGGGAGGACAGGGGATGTATGGAGCCAAAAACATTCAGTACTTC	CAPLSKGGQGMYGAKNIQYF
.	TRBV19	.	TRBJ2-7	TGTGCCAGTGGGAATGGCTACGAGCAGTACTTC	CASGNGYEQYF
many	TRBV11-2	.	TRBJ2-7	TGTGCCAGCAGCCCTGGCCTCACCTACGAGCAGTACTTC	CASSPGLTYEQYF
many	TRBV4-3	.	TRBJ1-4	TGCGCCAGCAGCCAAGACTGGCCGCCGAATGAAAAACTGTTTTTT	CASSQDWPPNEKLFF
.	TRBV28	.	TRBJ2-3	TGTGCCAGCAGTTTGGATCGGGAGACAGATACGCAGTATTTT	CASSLDRETDTQYF
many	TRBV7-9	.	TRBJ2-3	TGTGCCAGCAGCTATTTCGCAGATACGCAGTATTTT	CASSYFADTQYF
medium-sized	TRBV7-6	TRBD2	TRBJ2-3	TGTGCCAGCAGCTTTTTAGCGGGAGGACGCACAGATACGCAGTATTTT	CASSFLAGGRTDTQYF
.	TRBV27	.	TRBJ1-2	TGTGCCAGCAGTTCGTCCAACTTCTATGGCTACACCTTC	CASSSSNFYGYTF
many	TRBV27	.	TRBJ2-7	TGTGCCAGCAGTTTTAATGTCGGAGGGCAGGAGCAGTACTTC	CASSFNVGGQEQYF